These T cell receptor beta chains were read from a single sample in a study of cytomegalovirus exposure and HLA in healthy donors. TCRdb keeps only in-frame clones here, not all; method: immunoSEQ multiplex PCR. The sample holds approximately 110,000 clones, just under 75% seen once. Input material: PBMCs. Receptors were obtained from a man aged 60-69 years in good health and CMV-seropositive. The CDR3 runs from the conserved cysteine through the conserved F or W. A D gene is named only where the DNA matches it firmly. A clone size is listed for some rows: how often the clone was seen (once, few, many), or a class if it is expanded.

D | J | V | size | CDR3 | DNA
NA | TRBJ1-4 | TRBV7-9 | NA | CASSQQGEKLFF | TGTGCCAGCAGCCAACAGGGTGAAAAACTGTTTTTT
TRBD1 | TRBJ1-1 | TRBV19 | NA | CASSMSEQGVFARAFF | TGTGCCAGTAGTATGAGTGAACAGGGGGTTTTTGCACGAGCTTTCTTT
NA | TRBJ1-6 | TRBV7-2 | NA | CASSLEVRPPLHF | TGTGCCAGCAGCCTAGAGGTGAGGCCACCCCTCCACTTT
NA | TRBJ1-2 | TRBV28 | NA | CASSSQGWGTYGYTF | TGTGCCAGCAGTTCTCAGGGTTGGGGAACCTATGGCTACACCTTC
NA | TRBJ2-1 | TRBV5-6 | few | CASSLWRAYNEQFF | TGTGCCAGCAGCTTGTGGCGGGCCTACAATGAGCAGTTCTTC
TRBD2 | TRBJ2-3 | TRBV6-1 | NA | CASSETSGGADTQYF | TGTGCCAGCAGTGAGACTAGCGGGGGGGCGGATACGCAGTATTTT
NA | TRBJ2-3 | TRBV11-2 | NA | CASSLSFLRDTQYF | TGTGCCAGCAGCTTATCGTTCCTTAGAGATACGCAGTATTTT
TRBD1 | TRBJ1-5 | TRBV5-1 | NA | CASSQDREGQPQHF | TGCGCCAGCAGCCAGGACAGGGAGGGTCAGCCCCAGCATTTT
TRBD1 | TRBJ2-1 | TRBV7-3 | NA | CASSPKGQGYNEQFF | TGTGCCAGCAGCCCAAAAGGACAGGGCTACAATGAGCAGTTCTTC
NA | TRBJ1-5 | TRBV6-1 | few | CASSVDDQPQHF | TGTGCCAGCAGTGTAGATGATCAGCCCCAGCATTTT
TRBD1 | TRBJ2-2 | TRBV27 | NA | CASSSDRGQTGELFF | TGTGCCAGCAGTTCGGACAGGGGGCAGACCGGGGAGCTGTTTTTT
NA | TRBJ2-7 | TRBV18 | few | CASSFYPSGTYEQYF | TGTGCCAGCTCATTCTACCCTTCAGGGACCTACGAGCAGTACTTC
NA | TRBJ1-5 | TRBV28 | NA | CASSTTVLNQPQHF | TGTGCCAGCAGTACTACGGTCCTCAATCAGCCCCAGCATTTT
TRBD2 | TRBJ2-5 | TRBV28 | NA | CASSPRLAGIQETQYF | TGTGCCAGCAGTCCACGACTAGCGGGGATCCAAGAGACCCAGTACTTC
NA | TRBJ2-7 | TRBV10-3 | NA | CAISESEGAQGQYF | TGTGCCATCAGTGAGTCGGAGGGGGCCCAGGGGCAGTACTTC
NA | TRBJ1-5 | TRBV2 | NA | CASRLYSTPQHF | TGTGCCAGCAGATTATACAGTACTCCCCAGCATTTT
TRBD1 | TRBJ1-5 | TRBV6-1 | once | CASIQTGLNQPQHF | TGTGCCAGCATACAGACAGGGCTGAATCAGCCCCAGCATTTT
NA | TRBJ2-6 | TRBV2 | NA | CASSVEGAGANVLTF | TGTGCCAGCAGTGTAGAGGGGGCTGGGGCCAACGTCCTGACTTTC
NA | TRBJ1-6 | TRBV6-6 | NA | CASSYPRTDHNSPLHF | TGTGCCAGCAGTTACCCCAGGACAGACCATAATTCACCCCTCCACTTT
NA | TRBJ1-2 | TRBV6-1 | NA | CASSELGIGRENGYTF | TGTGCCAGCAGTGAGCTGGGTATCGGCAGGGAAAATGGCTACACCTTC
TRBD2 | TRBJ2-3 | TRBV5-4 | few | CASTLEAAGGGTQYF | TGTGCCAGCACCCTAGAGGCTGCGGGAGGGGGTACGCAGTATTTT
TRBD1 | TRBJ2-1 | TRBV10-3 | NA | CAISPGTGRSEQFF | TGTGCCATCAGCCCCGGGACAGGGCGAAGTGAGCAGTTCTTC
TRBD1 | TRBJ1-5 | TRBV28 | NA | CASTLGGFGQPQHF | TGTGCCAGCACCTTAGGGGGCTTTGGCCAGCCCCAGCATTTT
TRBD1 | TRBJ1-3 | TRBV10-3 | once | CAISEQEGALSGNTIYF | TGTGCCATCAGTGAACAGGAGGGGGCTCTCTCTGGAAACACCATATATTTT
NA | TRBJ2-5 | TRBV11-1 | NA | CASSLTPGHQETQYF | TGTGCCAGCAGCTTAACGCCAGGTCACCAAGAGACCCAGTACTTC
TRBD2 | TRBJ2-3 | TRBV11-2 | NA | CASSLDPTSADTQYF | TGTGCCAGCAGCTTAGATCCAACTAGCGCAGATACGCAGTATTTT
TRBD1 | TRBJ1-1 | TRBV7-9 | NA | CASSLGTGVGTEAFF | TGTGCCAGCAGCTTAGGGACAGGGGTAGGGACTGAAGCTTTCTTT
NA | TRBJ1-1 | TRBV5-5 | few | CASSLTVRTTEAFF | TGTGCCAGCAGCTTGACAGTGAGAACCACTGAAGCTTTCTTT
NA | TRBJ2-3 | TRBV6-6 | NA | CASSYAAGSTDTQYF | TGTGCCAGCAGTTACGCGGCCGGCAGCACAGATACGCAGTATTTT
NA | TRBJ2-2 | TRBV6-4 | NA | CASRRDSGATGELFF | TGTGCCAGCAGGCGCGATTCAGGGGCCACCGGGGAGCTGTTTTTT
TRBD1 | TRBJ2-7 | TRBV6-5 | few | CASSYGLPGQSYEQYF | TGTGCCAGCAGTTACGGACTTCCGGGACAGTCCTACGAGCAGTACTTC
TRBD2 | TRBJ2-5 | TRBV2 | NA | CASTLMTSGEETQYF | TGTGCCAGCACCCTGATGACTAGCGGGGAGGAGACCCAGTACTTC
TRBD2 | TRBJ2-3 | TRBV5-1 | NA | CASSSSAGGPPDTQYF | TGCGCCAGCAGCTCGTCAGCGGGGGGGCCGCCAGATACGCAGTATTTT
TRBD1 | TRBJ2-3 | TRBV9 | NA | CASSPQDTTGADTQYF | TGTGCCAGCAGCCCCCAGGATACGACAGGGGCAGATACGCAGTATTTT
NA | TRBJ2-2 | TRBV2 | NA | CASSPPQGGELFF | TGTGCCAGCAGTCCACCCCAGGGCGGGGAGCTGTTTTTT
TRBD2 | TRBJ2-1 | TRBV29-1 | NA | CSVVRGGDEQFF | TGCAGCGTTGTACGTGGGGGGGATGAGCAGTTCTTC
NA | TRBJ2-2 | TRBV5-1 | NA | CASSPTGGELFF | TGCGCCAGCAGCCCGACGGGCGGGGAGCTGTTTTTT
NA | TRBJ2-7 | TRBV4-2 | NA | CASSQVGSRAGEQYF | TGTGCCAGCAGCCAAGTCGGCTCTCGGGCGGGCGAGCAGTACTTC
NA | TRBJ2-3 | TRBV4-1 | NA | CASSRPGPTDTQYF | TGCGCCAGCAGCCGGCCGGGTCCCACAGATACGCAGTATTTT
NA | TRBJ1-6 | TRBV6-7 | NA | CASSTFNLAGGSYNSPLHF | TGTGCCAGCAGCACTTTTAACCTAGCCGGGGGCTCCTATAATTCACCCCTCCACTTT
TRBD2 | TRBJ2-5 | TRBV7-9 | NA | CASSLGRQAGGRETQYF | TGTGCCAGCAGCTTAGGTCGGCAAGCGGGGGGGCGAGAGACCCAGTACTTC
TRBD2 | TRBJ2-3 | TRBV9 | NA | CASSPMGGRVDTQYF | TGTGCCAGCAGCCCCATGGGGGGGAGGGTAGATACGCAGTATTTT